The 10 T cell receptor beta chains in this list originate from one sample, sequenced in a study of blood T cell repertoires in COVID-19. The protocol was immunoSEQ multiplex PCR, while the TCRdb copy is restricted to in-frame clones and leaves out a portion. The sample carries about 98,000 clones, 65% to 90% recorded once. The sequencing sample was made of peripheral blood. The receptors stem from a man in his 70s with active or convalescent COVID-19.

The CDR3 here is CASSQVRVVLAVAEAFF. The CDR3 nucleotides read TGTGCCAGCAGCCAAGTCAGAGTCGTCCTGGCGGTGGCTGAAGCTTTCTTT. This chain connects TRBV14 to TRBJ1-1; D unclear. CDR1 is SGHDN, CDR2 FVKESK, per germline. CDR3 length: 17 amino acids. Between the trimmed V and J ends, which lost 1 base and 6 bases, there was a span of 21 bases.

This chain joins TRBV5-8 and TRBJ2-2, with D maybe TRBD1 (6 bases). Germline loops: CDR1 SGHTS, CDR2 YDEGEE. V was cut by 4 bases and J by 2 bases, with 21 bases left in between. The CDR3 totals 18 residues. In DNA, the CDR3 is TGTGCCAGCAGCACCAACCGACAGGCCTCACCAAACACCGGGGAGCTGTTTTTT. Residues: CASSTNRQASPNTGELFF.

The rearrangement links TRBV4-2 to TRBJ2-5; possible D gene TRBD2, 7 bases. Trimming removed 0 bases from V and 5 bases from J, with 13 bases in between. The CDR3 spans 15 residues. Germline V gene data show CDR1 as LGHNA and CDR2 as YNFKEQ. The CDR3 nucleotides read TGTGCCAGCAGCCAAGAGGGGGGGGGCCCGGAGACCCAGTACTTC. Translating gives CASSQEGGGPETQYF.

V is TRBV6-2 or TRBV6-3 and J is TRBJ1-3; possible D gene TRBD1, 5 bases. Germline CDR1 is MNHEY and CDR2 is SVGEGT. Trimming left V 5 bases short and J 4 bases short, with 15 bases between. CDR3 length: 15 amino acids. The CDR3 spells CASSDSSARGNTIYF. For the CDR3, the DNA is TGTGCCAGCAGTGACAGCTCTGCGAGAGGAAACACCATATATTTT.

The chain joins TRBV5-4 to TRBJ1-3; the match to TRBD1 covers 8 bases. The length of the CDR3 is 16 residues. V shed 4 bases, J shed 0 bases, and the junction held 6 bases outside the gene matches. Germline values: CDR1 SGHNT, CDR2 YYREEE (reference sequence). The CDR3 DNA reads TGTGCCAGCAGCAAGGGACAGGCTAGCTCTGGAAACACCATATATTTT. It codes for CASSKGQASSGNTIYF.

V gene TRBV7-2 combines with J gene TRBJ1-3; tentatively, D is TRBD1 (6 bases). Germline V gene data show CDR1 as SGHTA and CDR2 as FQGNSA. There are 15 residues in the CDR3. The V end was cut by 3 bases, the J end by 4 bases, with 13 bases between. This chain's CDR3 is CASSFAQGAGNTIYF. CDR3 DNA: TGTGCCAGCAGCTTCGCACAGGGAGCAGGAAACACCATATATTTT.

A few counts support this clone. This rearrangement joins TRBV5-1 to TRBJ1-1; 8 nucleotides agree with TRBD1. The germline gives CDR1 SGHRS, CDR2 YFSETQ. The CDR3 spans 15 residues. The V segment lost 4 bases and the J segment 0 bases; nucleotides outside the gene matches: 5. The CDR3 region has the DNA TGCGCCAGCAGCACCCGGACAGGGTTGAACACTGAAGCTTTCTTT. Amino acid sequence: CASSTRTGLNTEAFF.

The chain combines TRBV30 with TRBJ1-6, with unresolved D. The CDR3 is 14 amino acids. The V gene lost 0 bases and the J gene lost 13 bases, with 16 bases spanning the gap. In germline, CDR1 is GTSNPN, CDR2 SVGIG (reference sequence). For the CDR3, the DNA is TGTGCCTGGAGTGTACCCGCAGATCCTTCGCCCCTCCACTTT. This sequence encodes CAWSVPADPSPLHF.

The V gene is TRBV28, the J gene TRBJ1-2; 9 nucleotides line up with TRBD1. Per the germline V gene, CDR1 is MDHEN and CDR2 is SYDVKM. After removal of 9 bases from V and 5 bases from J, the junction contained 7 bases not matched to a gene. The CDR3 is 13 amino acids. The CDR3 nucleotides read TGTGCCAGTCGGACAGGGGATGGGTATGGCTACACCTTC. Its protein is CASRTGDGYGYTF.

The V call is TRBV6-2 or TRBV6-3, the J call TRBJ2-3; tentatively, D is TRBD1 (5 bases). The CDR3 is made up of 14 amino acids. Per the germline V gene, CDR1 is MNHEY and CDR2 is SVGEGT. V shed 6 bases and J shed 4 bases, with 14 bases lying between them. This CDR3 reads CASSQPQGADTQYF. The CDR3 bases are TGTGCCAGCAGCCAACCACAAGGGGCAGATACGCAGTATTTT.